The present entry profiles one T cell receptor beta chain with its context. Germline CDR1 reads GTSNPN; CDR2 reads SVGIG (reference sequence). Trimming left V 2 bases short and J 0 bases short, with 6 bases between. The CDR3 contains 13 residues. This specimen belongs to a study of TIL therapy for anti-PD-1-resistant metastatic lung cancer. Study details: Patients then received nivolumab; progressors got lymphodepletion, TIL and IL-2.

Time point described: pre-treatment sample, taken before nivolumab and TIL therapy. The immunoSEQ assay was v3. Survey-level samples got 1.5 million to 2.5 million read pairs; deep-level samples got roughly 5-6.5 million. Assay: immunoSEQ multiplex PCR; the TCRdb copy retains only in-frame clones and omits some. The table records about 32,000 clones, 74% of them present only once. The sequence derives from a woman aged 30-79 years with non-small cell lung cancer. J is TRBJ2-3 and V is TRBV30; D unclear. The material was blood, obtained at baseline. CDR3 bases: TGTGCCTGGAGTAAGATTAGCACAGATACGCAGTATTTT. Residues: CAWSKISTDTQYF. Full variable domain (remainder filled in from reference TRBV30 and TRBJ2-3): SQTIHQWPATLVQPVGSPLSLECTVEGTSNPNLYWYRQAAGRGLQLLFYSVGIGQISSEVPQNLSASRPQDRQFILSSKKLLLSDSGFYLCAWSKISTDTQYFGPGTRLTVL.